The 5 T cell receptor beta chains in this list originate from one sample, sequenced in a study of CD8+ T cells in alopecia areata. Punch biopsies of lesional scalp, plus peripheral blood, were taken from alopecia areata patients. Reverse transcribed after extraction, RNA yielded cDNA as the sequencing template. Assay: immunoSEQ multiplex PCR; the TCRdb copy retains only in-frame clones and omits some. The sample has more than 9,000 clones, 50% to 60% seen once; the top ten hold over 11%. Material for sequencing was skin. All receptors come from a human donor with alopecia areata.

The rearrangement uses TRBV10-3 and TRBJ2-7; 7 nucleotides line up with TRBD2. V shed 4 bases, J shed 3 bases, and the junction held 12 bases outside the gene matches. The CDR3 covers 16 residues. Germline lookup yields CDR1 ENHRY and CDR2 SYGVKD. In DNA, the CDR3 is TGTGCCATCAGTGGGGCGATCGGGGGGTACTACTACGAGCAGTACTTC. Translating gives CAISGAIGGYYYEQYF.

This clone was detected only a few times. CDR3 residues: CASSVTISGVYEQYF. In DNA form, the CDR3 reads TGTGCCAGCAGCGTTACCATCTCGGGAGTCTACGAGCAGTACTTC. V and J are TRBV9 and TRBJ2-7; D perhaps matches TRBD2 (6 bases). This CDR3 comprises 15 residues. Germline-derived CDR1 and CDR2 are SGDLS and YYNGEE. With 2 bases removed from V and 3 bases from J, the gap between germline ends came to 15 bases.

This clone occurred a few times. CDR3 in amino acids: CASSLLGGGGYQPQHF. CDR3 bases: TGTGCCAGCAGTTTATTGGGAGGGGGGGGTTATCAGCCCCAGCATTTT. The chain combines TRBV28 with TRBJ1-5, with D possibly matching TRBD1 (6 bases). Germline V gives CDR1 MDHEN, CDR2 SYDVKM. This CDR3 spans 16 amino acids. V shed 1 base and J shed 5 bases, with 15 bases lying between them.

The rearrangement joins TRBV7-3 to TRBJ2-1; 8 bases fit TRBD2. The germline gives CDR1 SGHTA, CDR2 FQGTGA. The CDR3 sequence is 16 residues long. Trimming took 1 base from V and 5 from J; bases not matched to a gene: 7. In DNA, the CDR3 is TGTGCCAGCAGCTTAATTGGGGCGGGGGGACACAATGAGCAGTTCTTC. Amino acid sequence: CASSLIGAGGHNEQFF.

This chain's CDR3 is CSVGRTGATDTQYF. The CDR3 DNA sequence: TGCAGCGTCGGGAGGACAGGGGCGACAGATACGCAGTATTTT. The chain links TRBV29-1 to TRBJ2-3; 9 bases are shared with TRBD1. With V trimmed by 6 bases and J by 3 bases, 7 bases remained unmatched. CDR3 length: 14 amino acids. Per the germline V gene, CDR1 is SQVTM and CDR2 is ANQGSEA.